The present T cell receptor (beta chain) was sequenced within a study of blood T cells in healthy people across ages (dated by TCRdb to about 2015). Notes on the research overall: In model experiments, template switching captured about one uniquely barcoded TCR beta cDNA molecule for every two T cells. The study measured age-related changes in TCR beta repertoire diversity using deep sequencing normalized with unique cDNA molecular identifiers. Donors of different ages were randomly distributed across sequencing lanes to avoid experimental bias. The donors were split into four age groups: young (average around 15 years), middle-aged (over 35), aged (about 56) and long-lived (approximately 80). Two additional independent replicas of 1 million unique cDNA reads from the same blood draw were analyzed for two donors (one aged 18 to 30 and one aged 80 or older).

This clonotype turned up a few times. Its antigen remains undetermined. There are no base qualities to consult, and no much larger clone falls within one base. The investigation overall reported the following: Because profiling used bulk unsorted PBMCs, naive and antigen-experienced compartments could not be compared conclusively. Because donor CMV infection status was unknown, age-related changes in expanded clonotypes were potentially confounded. Estimates of total diversity based on one million sequenced T cells were regarded as lower bounds and as underestimates. Observed TCR beta diversity per million T cells fell roughly linearly with age, and a significant reduction was already apparent by age around 40. A strong correlation was found between observed TCR beta diversity and the percentage of naive T cells measured by flow cytometry. Compared with the aged group, the long-lived group had more naive CD4+ T cells, fewer expanded clones and increased TCR diversity, suggesting age selection.

Systemically healthy Caucasian individuals from Russia, some 40 in total and aged roughly 6 to 100 years, were included as donors. Around 10 milliliters of peripheral blood were drawn from each donor into EDTA-treated Vacutainer tubes. Ficoll-Paque density-gradient centrifugation was used to isolate PBMCs, with at least 7 million per sample. Trizol reagent was used to extract total RNA from the PBMCs, yielding at least 5.5 micrograms per sample. Naive CD45RAhigh/CD27high T cell percentages were measured by flow cytometry on a PBMC aliquot from every donor. Receptors were amplified or captured by 5' RACE. A second PCR of about 6 to 11 cycles was performed with a sample-barcoded 5' primer and a J-beta primer mix. Each TCR beta cDNA molecule received a unique molecular identifier from a template-switch 5' adaptor carrying 12 random nucleotides. Each sample yielded at least 2.5 million CDR3-containing paired-end reads. The Mint cDNA synthesis kit, primed by a TRBC-specific oligonucleotide, was used to synthesize first-strand cDNA from all RNA. After uracil-DNA glycosylase treatment, a first 18-cycle PCR used universal primers M1SS and BC2_uni_R on all cDNA. Regarding the original processing steps: Each sample was normalized by randomly selecting 1 million high-quality reads, each carrying a distinct molecular identifier. Instead of being binned into consensus sequences, reads with shared molecular identifiers were discarded. MiTCR, with a Q25 quality threshold and the strictest error-elimination algorithm, was used for CDR3 identification, clonotype clustering and error correction. Lower-bound total TCR beta diversity was estimated with a nonparametric unseen species model using Euler transformation. TCRdb trimmed the raw reads at Q25, called clones with MiXCR and kept productive beta chains. All rows with the same CDR3 protein become a single entry with the most common DNA and genes. TCRdb's processing, not the authors' own work, is the source of the V and J calls. This sample comprises over 1,500,000 distinct CDR3 sequences, about 39% of them detected only once. The top ten clones comprise more than 20% of the sample.

A distance of 12 bases separates the germline ends of V and J, which lose 5 bases and 4 bases respectively. The germline V gene sets CDR1 to SGHTA and CDR2 to FQGNSA. The CDR3 contains 14 residues, cysteine and phenylalanine counted. Solely the CDR3 DNA is kept, with 42 bases framed from the first base. The chain links TRBV7-2 with TRBJ2-1; the D segment could be TRBD2, given 6 matching bases. The source material was blood. The sequence derives from a human donor in good health. The sequenced DNA is TGTGCCAGCAGCCGGGGGAGCCCTTACAATGAGCAGTTCTTC. This translates into CASSRGSPYNEQFF.